Below, 21 T cell receptor beta chains from the same sample are listed, as sequenced in a study of beta chain features in type 1 diabetes. Sequenced material consisted of expressed TCRB transcripts (all of the isolated RNA was reverse transcribed). The method was immunoSEQ multiplex PCR; TCRdb's version includes in-frame clones alone and lacks a portion of them. The data hold 140,000 to 150,000 clones, with about 44% observed a single time. The sequenced sample was Tregs from blood. Receptors were obtained from a man between 18 and 29 years old in good health.

The gene calls are TRBV7-2 and TRBJ1-2, with 7 bases fitting TRBD1. The germline V gene encodes CDR1 SGHTA and CDR2 FQGNSA. V shed 5 bases, J shed 8 bases, and the junction held 8 bases outside the gene matches. The CDR3 covers 13 residues. CDR3 sequence (DNA): TGTGCCAGCAGCCCCCGGCCAGGGGGAGGCTACACCTTC. It specifies CASSPRPGGGYTF. The full variable domain, in which reference TRBV7-2 and TRBJ1-2 provide the parts outside the CDR3, is GAGVSQSPSNKVTEKGKDVELRCDPISGHTALYWYRQSLGQGLEFLIYFQGNSAPDKSGLPSDRFSAERTGGSVSTLTIQRTQQEDSAVYLCASSPRPGGGYTFGSGTRLTVV.

The rearrangement links TRBV5-4 to TRBJ2-2; no clear D gene. The CDR3 is made up of 16 amino acids. Germline V gene data show CDR1 as SGHNT and CDR2 as YYREEE (reference sequence). Trimming removed 3 bases at V and 0 bases at J, with 12 bases between. The CDR3 coding sequence is TGTGCCAGCAGCTCCGCGCGTCGCGCGAACACCGGGGAGCTGTTTTTT. This encodes CASSSARRANTGELFF.

The V call is TRBV7-8, the J call TRBJ1-4, with a tentative D call TRBD1 (5 bases). The germline CDR1 and CDR2 sequences are SGHVS and FQNEAQ. Trimming removed 5 bases at V and 11 bases at J, with 15 bases between. The CDR3 consists of 13 residues. CDR3 sequence reads: CASSLEFRVKLFF. CDR3 nucleotide sequence: TGTGCCAGCAGCCTTGAATTCAGGGTCAAACTGTTTTTT.

This rearrangement joins TRBV27 to TRBJ2-7, with a weak D call TRBD1 (5 bases). The CDR3 runs to 16 residues. The ends were cut back, 2 bases at V and 3 bases at J, with 17 bases in the middle. CDR1 MNHEY and CDR2 SMNVEV come from the germline V gene (reference sequence). The CDR3 DNA follows: TGTGCCAGCAGTTTAAAGTCCGTAGGACAAGTCTACGAGCAGTACTTC. As protein: CASSLKSVGQVYEQYF.

This chain uses TRBV28 with TRBJ1-5; D call uncertain. Trimming removed 7 bases at V and 5 bases at J, with 9 bases between. This CDR3 is 12 amino acids long. Per the germline V gene, CDR1 is MDHEN and CDR2 is SYDVKM. CDR3 nucleotides: TGTGCCAGCACCGGCGGGCATCAGCCCCAGCATTTT. Its translation: CASTGGHQPQHF.

The chain employs TRBV9 and TRBJ2-5; D unclear. V lost 0 bases, J lost 2 bases, and 11 bases lay in between. This CDR3 has 15 residues. CDR1 is SGDLS, CDR2 YYNGEE, per germline. This chain's CDR3 is CASSVGYWAQETQYF. CDR3 bases: TGTGCCAGCAGCGTAGGTTATTGGGCTCAAGAGACCCAGTACTTC.

In its sample, this clone was seen a few times. This rearrangement joins TRBV10-3 to TRBJ2-7; TRBD2 matches 10 bases. The length of the CDR3 is 14 residues. From germline, CDR1 is ENHRY and CDR2 SYGVKD. With 8 bases clipped from V and 5 bases from J, the junction kept 9 bases outside the gene matches. This CDR3 is CAIGPLAGANEQYF. The CDR3 region has the DNA TGTGCCATCGGCCCTCTAGCGGGAGCCAACGAGCAGTACTTC.

The chain combines TRBV5-1 with TRBJ1-2; 8 nucleotides match TRBD1. This CDR3 region has 13 residues. Germline V lookup: CDR1 SGHRS, CDR2 YFSETQ. Trimming cost V 4 bases and J 3 bases; bases outside gene matches: 2. Here the CDR3 reads CASSPDRDYGYTF. Here the CDR3 DNA reads TGCGCCAGCAGCCCGGACAGGGACTATGGCTACACCTTC.

This clone was detected a few times. This chain uses TRBV19 with TRBJ2-1; 7 positions match TRBD1. The CDR3 consists of 15 residues. Germline V lookup: CDR1 LNHDA, CDR2 SQIVND (reference sequence). With V trimmed by 1 base and J by 3 bases, 3 bases remained unmatched. The CDR3 DNA follows: TGTGCCAGTAGTATAGGGGGACAGTACTACAATGAGCAGTTCTTC. Protein sequence: CASSIGGQYYNEQFF.

The V and J genes are TRBV2 and TRBJ2-1; possibly TRBD2 for D (6 bases). The CDR3 is made up of 12 amino acids. In germline, CDR1 is SNHLY, CDR2 FYNNEI. Trimming removed 2 bases at V and 10 bases at J, with 9 bases between. The CDR3 DNA is TGTGCCAGCAGTGAATCGGGGGTAGAGCAGTTCTTC. The encoded protein is CASSESGVEQFF.

The chain employs TRBV7-2 and TRBJ2-1; 8 bases match TRBD1. Trimming cost V 5 bases and J 5 bases; bases outside gene matches: 11. This CDR3 is built from 16 residues. The germline V gene encodes CDR1 SGHTA and CDR2 FQGNSA. The CDR3 sequence: CASSPKGRGRNNEQFF. CDR3 bases: TGTGCCAGCAGCCCTAAGGGCAGGGGGCGGAACAATGAGCAGTTCTTC.

This chain links TRBV7-2 with TRBJ2-3; no clear D gene. V was trimmed by 4 bases and J by 2 bases, leaving 16 bases between them. CDR1 and CDR2 (germline): SGHTA, FQGNSA. The CDR3 has 16 residues. The CDR3 loop is CASSSQSGRFTDTQYF. CDR3 nucleotides: TGTGCCAGCAGCTCCCAGTCAGGTCGCTTCACAGATACGCAGTATTTT.

The chain has TRBV28 and TRBJ1-2, with D perhaps matching TRBD1 (5 bases). The CDR3 is made up of 11 amino acids. The germline V and J ends were trimmed by 6 bases and 7 bases, with 9 bases remaining between them. CDR1 and CDR2 from the germline V gene are MDHEN and SYDVKM. The CDR3 region is CASRQATGYTF. The CDR3 region has the DNA TGTGCCAGCAGACAGGCCACTGGCTACACCTTC.

CDR3 in DNA: TGTGCCAGCAGCCGAGAAGGGACAGGGTACACCGGGGAGCTGTTTTTT. Translation gives CASSREGTGYTGELFF. The rearrangement joins TRBV9 to TRBJ2-2; 9 nucleotides agree with TRBD1. The CDR3 covers 16 residues. The junction had 7 bases not matched to a gene; V was cut back by 4 bases and J by 3 bases. Germline V gene data show CDR1 as SGDLS and CDR2 as YYNGEE.

The sample holds a few counts of this clone. This chain uses TRBV29-1 with TRBJ2-1; 8 bases agree with TRBD1. Germline CDR1 SQVTM, CDR2 ANQGSEA. The V gene end was trimmed by 4 bases and the J gene end by 4 bases; junction bases not matched to a gene: 6. CDR3 length equals 14 residues. The CDR3 is CSVVGRGRYNEQFF. The CDR3 coding sequence is TGCAGCGTTGTAGGCAGGGGGCGGTACAATGAGCAGTTCTTC.

The chain links TRBV6-6 to TRBJ1-5; TRBD1 aligns across 7 bases. The germline CDR1 and CDR2 sequences are MNHNY and SVGAGI (reference sequence). The CDR3 covers 14 residues. Losses at the gene ends were 4 bases for V and 2 bases for J; bases not matched to a gene: 2. Here the CDR3 DNA reads TGTGCCAGCAGTTTCACAGGGGGCAATCAGCCCCAGCATTTT. This encodes CASSFTGGNQPQHF.

V and J are TRBV29-1 and TRBJ2-5; tentative D call: TRBD2 (6 bases). The DNA end lines up better with TRBJ2-7; the J call may be wrong. The CDR3 contains 14 residues. Germline CDR1 is SQVTM and CDR2 is ANQGSEA. CDR3 in amino acids: CSAAGPSDSYEQYF. DNA for the CDR3: TGCAGCGCTGCGGGACCTTCGGACTCCTACGAGCAGTACTTC.

The chain recombines TRBV15 with TRBJ2-3; 12 bases are shared with TRBD2. This CDR3 spans 16 amino acids. Germline assignment: CDR1 LNHNV and CDR2 YYDKDF (reference sequence). The junction had 2 bases not matched to a gene; V was cut back by 2 bases and J by 2 bases. CDR3 sequence: CATSRRLAGATDTQYF. The DNA for the CDR3 is TGTGCCACCAGCAGAAGACTAGCGGGGGCCACAGATACGCAGTATTTT.

This clone has only a few counts. The chain combines TRBV7-9 with TRBJ2-7; 9 bases map to TRBD1. There are 15 residues in the CDR3. Germline loops: CDR1 SEHNR, CDR2 FQNEAQ (reference sequence). The J segment lost 6 bases and the V segment lost 5 bases, leaving 11 bases of the junction unmatched. The CDR3 nucleotides read TGTGCCAGCAGCCTTGTACCGGGACAGGGAGGCGAGCAGTACTTC. It encodes CASSLVPGQGGEQYF.

CDR3 sequence reads: CASSRAGIWSETQYF. In DNA, the CDR3 is TGCGCCAGCAGCCGAGCCGGGATCTGGTCGGAGACCCAGTACTTC. The rearrangement links TRBV4-1 to TRBJ2-5, with D possibly being TRBD2 (5 bases). There are 15 residues in the CDR3. From germline, CDR1 is MGHRA and CDR2 YSYEKL. The V end lost 4 bases, the J end lost 5 bases, and 17 bases lay between the germline ends.

The V and J genes are TRBV7-3 and TRBJ2-1, with 9 bases matching TRBD2. The CDR3 extends over 13 amino acids. With 5 bases clipped from V and 8 bases from J, the junction kept 4 bases outside the gene matches. Germline CDR1 reads SGHTA; CDR2 reads FQGTGA. The CDR3 nucleotides are TGTGCCAGCAGCCAGGGACTAGCTCATGAGCAGTTCTTC. Protein: CASSQGLAHEQFF.